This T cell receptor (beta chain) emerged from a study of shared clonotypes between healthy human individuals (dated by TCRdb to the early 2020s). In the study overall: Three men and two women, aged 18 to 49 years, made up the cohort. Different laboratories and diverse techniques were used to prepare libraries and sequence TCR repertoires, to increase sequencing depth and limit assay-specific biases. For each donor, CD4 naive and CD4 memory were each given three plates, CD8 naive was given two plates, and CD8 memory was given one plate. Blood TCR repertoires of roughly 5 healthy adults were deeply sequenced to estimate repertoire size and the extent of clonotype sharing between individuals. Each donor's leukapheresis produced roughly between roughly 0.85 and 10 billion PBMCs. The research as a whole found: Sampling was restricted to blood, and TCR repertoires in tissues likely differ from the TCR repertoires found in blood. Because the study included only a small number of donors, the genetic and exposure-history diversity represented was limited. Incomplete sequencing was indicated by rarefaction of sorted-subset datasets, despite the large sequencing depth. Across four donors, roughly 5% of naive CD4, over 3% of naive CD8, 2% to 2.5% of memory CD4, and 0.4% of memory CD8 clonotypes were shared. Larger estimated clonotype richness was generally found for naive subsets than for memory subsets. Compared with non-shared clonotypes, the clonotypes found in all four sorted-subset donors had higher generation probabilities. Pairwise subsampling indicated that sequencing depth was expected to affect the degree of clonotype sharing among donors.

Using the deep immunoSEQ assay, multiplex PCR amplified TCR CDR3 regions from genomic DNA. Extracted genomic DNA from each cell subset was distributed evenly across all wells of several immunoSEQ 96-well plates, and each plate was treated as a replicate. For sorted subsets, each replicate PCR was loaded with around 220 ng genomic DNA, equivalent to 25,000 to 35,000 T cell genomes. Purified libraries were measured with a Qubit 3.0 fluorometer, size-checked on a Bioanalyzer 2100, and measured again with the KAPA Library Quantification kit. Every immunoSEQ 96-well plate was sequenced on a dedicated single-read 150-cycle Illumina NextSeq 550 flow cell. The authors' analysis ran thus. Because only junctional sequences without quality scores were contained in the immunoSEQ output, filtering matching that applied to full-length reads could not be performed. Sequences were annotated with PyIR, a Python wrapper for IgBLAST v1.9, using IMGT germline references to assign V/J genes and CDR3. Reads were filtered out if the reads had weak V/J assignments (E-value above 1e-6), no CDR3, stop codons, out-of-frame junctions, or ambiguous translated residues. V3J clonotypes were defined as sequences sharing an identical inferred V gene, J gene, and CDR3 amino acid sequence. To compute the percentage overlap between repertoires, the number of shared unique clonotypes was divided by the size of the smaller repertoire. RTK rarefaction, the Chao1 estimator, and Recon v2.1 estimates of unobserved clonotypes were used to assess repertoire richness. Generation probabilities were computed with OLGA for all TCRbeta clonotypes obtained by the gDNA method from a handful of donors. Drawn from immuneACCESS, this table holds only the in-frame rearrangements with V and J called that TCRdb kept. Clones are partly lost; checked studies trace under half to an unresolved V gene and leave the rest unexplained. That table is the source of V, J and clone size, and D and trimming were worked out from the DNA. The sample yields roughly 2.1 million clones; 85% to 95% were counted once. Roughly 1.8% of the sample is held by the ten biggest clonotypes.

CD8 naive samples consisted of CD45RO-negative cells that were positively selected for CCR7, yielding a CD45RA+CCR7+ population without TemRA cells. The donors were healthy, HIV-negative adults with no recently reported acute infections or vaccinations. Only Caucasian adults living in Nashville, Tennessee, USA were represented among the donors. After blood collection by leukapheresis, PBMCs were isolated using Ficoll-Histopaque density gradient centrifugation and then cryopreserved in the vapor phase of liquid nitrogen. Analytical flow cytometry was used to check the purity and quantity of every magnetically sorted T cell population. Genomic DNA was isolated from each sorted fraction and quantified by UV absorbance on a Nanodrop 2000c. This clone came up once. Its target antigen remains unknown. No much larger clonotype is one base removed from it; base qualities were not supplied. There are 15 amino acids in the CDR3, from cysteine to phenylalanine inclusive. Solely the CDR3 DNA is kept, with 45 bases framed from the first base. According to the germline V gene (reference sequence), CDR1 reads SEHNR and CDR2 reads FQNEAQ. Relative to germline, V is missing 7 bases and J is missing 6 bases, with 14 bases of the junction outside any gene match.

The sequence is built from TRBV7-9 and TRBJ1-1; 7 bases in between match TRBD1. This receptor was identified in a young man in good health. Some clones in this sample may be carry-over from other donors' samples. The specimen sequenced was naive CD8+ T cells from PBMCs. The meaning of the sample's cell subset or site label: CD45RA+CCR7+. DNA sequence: TGTGCCAGCATTCACCCGAGGGGGACAGTACCTGAAGCTTTCTTT. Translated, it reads CASIHPRGTVPEAFF.